A single sample gave rise to the 27 T cell receptor beta chains below, sequenced in a study of T cells in localized non-small cell lung cancer. The protocol was immunoSEQ multiplex PCR, while the TCRdb copy is restricted to in-frame clones and leaves out a portion. The table has around 31,000 clones, about 88% seen once. The material sequenced was peripheral blood, taken before any cancer treatment. The receptors were gathered from a woman aged 35 to 70 with stage I lung adenocarcinoma.

The chain couples TRBV7-6 to TRBJ2-2; the D call may be TRBD1 or TRBD2 (5 bases each). CDR1 is SGHVS, CDR2 FNYEAQ, per germline. With 4 bases removed from V and 2 bases from J, the gap between germline ends came to 11 bases. The CDR3 is 15 amino acids. CDR3 region: CASSSGTVNTGELFF. CDR3 coding DNA: TGTGCCAGCAGCTCTGGGACGGTAAACACCGGGGAGCTGTTTTTT. The full variable domain, rest sourced from reference TRBV7-6 and TRBJ2-2, is GAGVSQSPRYKVTKRGQDVALRCDPISGHVSLYWYRQALGQGPEFLTYFNYEAQQDKSGLPNDRFSAERPEGSISTLTIQRTEQRDSAMYRCASSSGTVNTGELFFGEGSRLTVL.

The table lists this clone with a count of one. This chain connects TRBV28 to TRBJ2-7, with 8 bases lining up with TRBD1. The V gene's germline CDR1 is MDHEN and CDR2 SYDVKM. The CDR3 has 13 amino acids. V shed 10 bases, J shed 3 bases, and the junction held 8 bases outside the gene matches. CDR3 in amino acids: CATLGQVGYEQYF. The CDR3 DNA is TGTGCCACCCTGGGACAGGTGGGCTACGAGCAGTACTTC.

The J gene is TRBJ1-1, the V gene TRBV7-9; D is ambiguous. Germline V gene data show CDR1 as SEHNR and CDR2 as FQNEAQ (reference sequence). The CDR3 spans 11 residues. V was pared by 8 bases and J by 4 bases, with 8 bases between. The CDR3 region has the DNA TGTGCCAGCTCAGCGGGCACTGAAGCTTTCTTT. Its protein product is CASSAGTEAFF.

CDR3 region: CASSKTGSLTDTQYF. For the CDR3, the DNA is TGTGCCAGCAGCAAGACAGGGTCCCTCACAGATACGCAGTATTTT. The chain carries TRBV2 and TRBJ2-3, with 7 bases matching TRBD1. V lost 6 bases to trimming and J lost 2 bases; unmatched junction nucleotides: 8. The CDR3 is 15 amino acids. Germline V CDR1 and CDR2: SNHLY, FYNNEI.

The CDR3 region has the DNA TGTGCCAGCAGGTTGACAGAGATTGAAGCTTTCTTT. As protein: CASRLTEIEAFF. V gene TRBV6-6 combines with J gene TRBJ1-1, with D tentatively TRBD1 (5 bases). The V end lost 6 bases, the J end lost 7 bases, and 12 bases lay between the germline ends. The CDR3 runs 12 residues. CDR1 and CDR2 (germline): MNHNY, SVGAGI (reference sequence).

V usage is TRBV9 and J usage is TRBJ2-7, with D maybe TRBD1 (5 bases). The length of the CDR3 is 16 residues. From germline, CDR1 is SGDLS and CDR2 YYNGEE. V lost 3 bases and J lost 6, with 22 bases in between. CDR3 in DNA: TGTGCCAGCAGCGCCGCTGGACAAGGTGCTTTAGGCGAGCAGTACTTC. Encoded protein: CASSAAGQGALGEQYF.

The chain links TRBV2 to TRBJ1-2; 7 bases agree with TRBD1. The CDR3 is 15 residues long. V dropped 8 bases and J dropped 4; count of bases not matched to a gene: 13. Per the germline V gene, CDR1 is SNHLY and CDR2 is FYNNEI. DNA for the CDR3: TGTGCCAGCGCCCCTCCGGGACAGAGACTCTATGGCTACACCTTC. It is translated as CASAPPGQRLYGYTF.

The chain couples TRBV6-4 to TRBJ1-2, with 8 bases aligning to TRBD1. The germline V gene has CDR1 MRHNA and CDR2 SNTAGT. V lost 6 bases to trimming and J lost 5 bases; unmatched junction nucleotides: 5. The CDR3 has 13 amino acids. CDR3 coding DNA: TGTGCCAGCAGAGCTACAGGGGGTTATGGCTACACCTTC. It codes for CASRATGGYGYTF.

The chain links TRBV9 to TRBJ2-3; 12 nucleotides match TRBD2. The CDR3 runs to 18 residues. Per germline, CDR1 SGDLS and CDR2 YYNGEE. The trim removed 4 bases at V and 4 bases at J, leaving 13 bases unmatched. This CDR3 is CASSSPILAGGTADTQYF. In DNA, the CDR3 is TGTGCCAGCAGCTCTCCCATACTAGCGGGGGGAACCGCAGATACGCAGTATTTT.

The V call is TRBV6-1, the J call TRBJ2-1; D assignment may be TRBD1 or TRBD2 (5 bases each). The V end lost 3 bases, the J end lost 3 bases, and 24 bases lay between the germline ends. The CDR3 extends over 19 amino acids. The germline gives CDR1 MNHNS, CDR2 SASEGT. The CDR3 sequence is CASSDRGVYRNTHYNEQFF. The CDR3 coding sequence is TGTGCCAGCAGTGATAGGGGAGTGTATCGGAATACTCACTACAATGAGCAGTTCTTC.

The chain employs TRBV4-3 and TRBJ1-2; D gene ambiguous. The V gene lost 0 bases and the J gene lost 8 bases, with 10 bases spanning the gap. The CDR3 consists of 13 residues. The germline gives CDR1 LGHNA, CDR2 YSLEER. In DNA, the CDR3 is TGCGCCAGCAGCCAAGACGGCCGGCGGGGCTACACCTTC. This translates into CASSQDGRRGYTF.

The V gene is TRBV2, the J gene TRBJ2-1; D not certain. Germline-derived CDR1 and CDR2 are SNHLY and FYNNEI. The CDR3 is 11 amino acids. Trimming pared 6 bases from V and 5 bases from J, leaving 5 bases between. As DNA, the CDR3 is TGTGCCAGCAGGACGAACAATGAGCAGTTCTTC. Amino acids: CASRTNNEQFF.

This clone came up a few times. This rearrangement joins TRBV28 to TRBJ2-3; D may be TRBD2 (5 bases). Between the trimmed V and J ends, which lost 6 bases and 6 bases, there was a span of 10 bases. This CDR3 is 12 amino acids long. CDR1 is MDHEN and CDR2 is SYDVKM in the germline V gene. The CDR3 region is CASRSSWDTQYF. The CDR3 coding sequence is TGTGCCAGCAGGTCTAGCTGGGATACGCAGTATTTT.

The V and J genes are TRBV7-8 and TRBJ1-4; 11 bases are shared with TRBD1. The CDR3 totals 16 residues. Germline CDR1 reads SGHVS; CDR2 reads FQNEAQ. J gave up 3 bases and V 6 bases, and 6 bases lay outside the gene matches. The CDR3 region has the DNA TGTGCCAGCAGTTCGGACAGGGGGCAAGCTAATGAAAAACTGTTTTTT. Translated: CASSSDRGQANEKLFF.

The table lists this clone with a few counts. DNA for the CDR3: TGTGCCAGCAGTAACTTAAGGACAGTAGGGAGCACTGAAGCTTTCTTT. Its protein product is CASSNLRTVGSTEAFF. This sequence joins TRBV6-5 and TRBJ1-1; TRBD1 might be the D (6 bases). The V and J ends lost 5 bases and 4 bases respectively, with 20 bases between them. CDR1 is MNHEY and CDR2 is SVGAGI in the germline V gene. There are 16 residues in the CDR3.

The V call is TRBV4-3, the J call TRBJ2-4, with D possibly being TRBD1 or TRBD2 (7 bases each). The CDR3 is 15 residues long. The germline gives CDR1 LGHNA, CDR2 YSLEER. V lost 1 base to trimming and J lost 6 bases, with 13 bases between them. CDR3 nucleotides: TGCGCCAGCAGCCAAGGACAGGGAGGGGTAAACATTCAGTACTTC. Translating gives CASSQGQGGVNIQYF.

The gene calls are TRBV7-2 and TRBJ1-2, with 10 bases lining up with TRBD1. V shed 3 bases and J 6 bases; nucleotides not matched to a gene: 4. This CDR3 is 14 amino acids long. CDR1 SGHTA and CDR2 FQGNSA come from the germline V gene. The CDR3 spells CASSFPGQGNGYTF. CDR3 DNA: TGTGCCAGCAGCTTTCCGGGACAGGGGAATGGCTACACCTTC.

V is TRBV5-1 and J is TRBJ1-1; no clear D. The CDR3 runs 14 residues. Looked up from germline, CDR1 is SGHRS and CDR2 is YFSETQ. V dropped 0 bases and J dropped 0 bases, with 6 bases sitting between them. The CDR3 DNA follows: TGCGCCAGCAGCTTGGCTCTCATGAACACTGAAGCTTTCTTT. Its protein product is CASSLALMNTEAFF.

This clone appeared once. This chain connects TRBV7-2 to TRBJ1-2; D is perhaps TRBD1 (6 bases). The CDR3 has 13 residues. The V gene's germline CDR1 is SGHTA and CDR2 FQGNSA. Trimming removed 5 bases from V and 7 bases from J, with 14 bases in between. The CDR3 sequence is CASSRDRSAGYTF. In nucleotides, the CDR3 is TGTGCCAGCAGCCGCGACAGGTCAGCTGGCTACACCTTC.

The chain couples TRBV27 to TRBJ2-3, with TRBD2 matching over 12 bases. The V gene's germline CDR1 is MNHEY and CDR2 SMNVEV (reference sequence). The CDR3 contains 15 residues. J gave up 4 bases and V 6 bases, and 5 bases lay outside the gene matches. CDR3 DNA sequence: TGTGCCAGCAGCACCCTAGCGGGGGGGCCAGATACGCAGTATTTT. This translates into CASSTLAGGPDTQYF.

V and J are TRBV28 and TRBJ2-7; perhaps TRBD1 as D (6 bases). V gave up 6 bases and J gave up 7 bases, with 16 bases separating them. The CDR3 has 13 amino acids. Germline values: CDR1 MDHEN, CDR2 SYDVKM. DNA of the CDR3: TGTGCCAGCAGCCTACAGGGTTCGAAAGAGCAGTACTTC. Its translation is CASSLQGSKEQYF.

This clone appeared once. The chain has TRBV6-5 and TRBJ1-5, with TRBD1 matching 7 bases. CDR1 MNHEY and CDR2 SVGAGI come from the germline V gene. Losses at the gene ends were 4 bases for V and 6 bases for J; bases not matched to a gene: 6. CDR3 size: 14 residues. CDR3 nucleotide sequence: TGTGCCAGCAGTTCTCGACAGGGACGTCAGCCCCAGCATTTT. It translates to CASSSRQGRQPQHF.

This clone was found once. The chain recombines TRBV9 with TRBJ2-3, with 11 bases lining up with TRBD2. J gave up 2 bases and V 0 bases, and 2 bases lay outside the gene matches. This CDR3 region has 16 residues. From germline, CDR1 is SGDLS and CDR2 YYNGEE. The DNA of the CDR3 is TGTGCCAGCAGCGTAGTAGCGGGGGGGCTCACAGATACGCAGTATTTT. This gives the protein CASSVVAGGLTDTQYF.

This clone was counted a single time. The chain joins TRBV5-1 to TRBJ2-5; D is ambiguous. CDR1 is SGHRS and CDR2 is YFSETQ in the germline V gene. The V gene lost 4 bases and the J gene lost 2 bases, with 12 bases spanning the gap. The length of the CDR3 is 14 residues. Here the CDR3 reads CASSGSHPQETQYF. The CDR3 DNA is TGCGCCAGCAGCGGTAGCCATCCTCAAGAGACCCAGTACTTC.

V usage is TRBV2 and J usage is TRBJ1-2; 7 bases fit TRBD1. The V gene end was trimmed by 5 bases and the J gene end by 5 bases; junction bases not matched to a gene: 14. The CDR3 consists of 16 residues. Per germline, CDR1 SNHLY and CDR2 FYNNEI. CDR3 bases: TGTGCCAGCAGTAAGACCGGGACAGAAAGTTTATATGGCTACACCTTC. Its protein is CASSKTGTESLYGYTF.

This rearrangement joins TRBV28 to TRBJ2-3; 10 bases align to TRBD2. Trimming at V came to 3 bases and at J to 6 bases, leaving 12 bases not matched to a gene. The CDR3 covers 17 residues. CDR1 and CDR2 (germline): MDHEN, SYDVKM. CDR3 DNA: TGTGCCAGCAGTTTGGCTAGCGGGAGATTTGGGTCGGATACGCAGTATTTT. It encodes CASSLASGRFGSDTQYF.

The gene calls are TRBV7-9 and TRBJ2-3, with a tentative D call TRBD2 (6 bases). The CDR3 loop spans 16 amino acids. V was trimmed by 3 bases and J by 1 base, leaving 14 bases between them. Germline CDR1 reads SEHNR; CDR2 reads FQNEAQ (reference sequence). The CDR3 protein is CASSFDIWGGTDTQYF. The CDR3 DNA reads as TGTGCCAGCAGCTTCGATATCTGGGGGGGCACAGATACGCAGTATTTT.